The rows below give T cell receptor beta chains drawn from one sample of a study of blood T cell repertoires in COVID-19. Using immunoSEQ multiplex PCR, the repertoire was profiled, and TCRdb retains in-frame clones only, with some absent. The table lists over 150,000 clones, around 85% of them singletons. The sequencing input was peripheral blood. These receptor sequences come from a young man with acute or convalescent COVID-19. Both conserved end residues are part of each CDR3. The order of the fields is V gene, clone size, CDR3 length, J gene, D gene, CDR3 protein, CDR3 DNA. A D gene is named only where the DNA matches it firmly. For some rows the clone size is stated as once, few or many, or as a class when expanded; others skip it.

v_gene: TRBV2; abundance: NA; len: 12; j_gene: TRBJ2-7; d_gene: TRBD2; CDR3aa: CATPKTGGEQYF; CDR3nt: TGTGCCACCCCGAAAACGGGGGGCGAGCAGTACTTC
v_gene: TRBV15; abundance: once; len: 20; j_gene: TRBJ2-1; d_gene: TRBD2; CDR3aa: CATSRAPGLAGGPRWNEQFF; CDR3nt: TGTGCCACCAGCAGAGCGCCGGGACTAGCGGGGGGTCCAAGGTGGAATGAGCAGTTCTTC
v_gene: TRBV27; abundance: NA; len: 16; j_gene: TRBJ1-1; d_gene: TRBD1; CDR3aa: CASSLSRTGMGTEAFF; CDR3nt: TGTGCCAGCAGTTTATCTAGGACAGGGATGGGCACTGAAGCTTTCTTT
v_gene: TRBV5-1; abundance: once; len: 15; j_gene: TRBJ2-6; d_gene: NA; CDR3aa: CASSLGGTGANVLTF; CDR3nt: TGCGCCAGCAGCTTGGGAGGGACTGGGGCCAACGTCCTGACTTTC
v_gene: TRBV5-1; abundance: few; len: 14; j_gene: TRBJ1-2; d_gene: TRBD1; CDR3aa: CASSVTGGVLSYTF; CDR3nt: TGCGCCAGCAGCGTCACAGGGGGCGTTTTAAGCTACACCTTC
v_gene: TRBV18; abundance: NA; len: 14; j_gene: TRBJ1-2; d_gene: NA; CDR3aa: CASSATGDRSGYTF; CDR3nt: TGTGCCAGCTCAGCCACCGGGGATAGGAGTGGCTACACCTTC
v_gene: TRBV28; abundance: NA; len: 12; j_gene: TRBJ1-2; d_gene: NA; CDR3aa: CASSLNGGGYTF; CDR3nt: TGTGCCAGCAGTTTAAACGGGGGTGGCTACACCTTC
v_gene: TRBV5-8; abundance: NA; len: 16; j_gene: TRBJ1-4; d_gene: TRBD1; CDR3aa: CASSGVMGQRNEKLFF; CDR3nt: TGTGCCAGCAGCGGGGTGATGGGACAGAGAAATGAAAAACTGTTTTTT
v_gene: TRBV18; abundance: NA; len: 16; j_gene: TRBJ1-1; d_gene: NA; CDR3aa: CASSLNLQGMNTEAFF; CDR3nt: TGTGCCAGCTCACTAAACCTACAGGGCATGAACACTGAAGCTTTCTTT
v_gene: TRBV4-2; abundance: NA; len: 15; j_gene: TRBJ1-3; d_gene: NA; CDR3aa: CASSQEGRGANTIYF; CDR3nt: TGTGCCAGCAGCCAAGAGGGCAGGGGAGCGAACACCATATATTTT
v_gene: TRBV3-1/TRBV3-2; abundance: NA; len: 15; j_gene: TRBJ1-2; d_gene: NA; CDR3aa: CASSQDILGLRSYTF; CDR3nt: TGTGCCAGCAGCCAAGATATTCTTGGGCTCCGGAGCTACACCTTC
v_gene: TRBV15; abundance: NA; len: 14; j_gene: TRBJ1-5; d_gene: NA; CDR3aa: CATGTGWSNQPQHF; CDR3nt: TGTGCCACCGGTACAGGGTGGAGCAATCAGCCCCAGCATTTT
v_gene: TRBV7-2; abundance: few; len: 13; j_gene: TRBJ1-5; d_gene: NA; CDR3aa: CASSLSYNQPQHF; CDR3nt: TGTGCCAGCAGCCTATCTTACAATCAGCCCCAGCATTTT
v_gene: TRBV5-4; abundance: once; len: 17; j_gene: TRBJ2-1; d_gene: TRBD2; CDR3aa: CASSIITSGSSYNEQFF; CDR3nt: TGTGCCAGCAGCATCATTACAAGCGGGAGCTCCTACAATGAGCAGTTCTTC
v_gene: TRBV11-2; abundance: NA; len: 12; j_gene: TRBJ1-3; d_gene: NA; CDR3aa: CASSLLQDTIYF; CDR3nt: TGTGCCAGCAGCCTCTTACAGGACACCATATATTTT
v_gene: TRBV21-1; abundance: NA; len: 10; j_gene: TRBJ1-2; d_gene: NA; CDR3aa: CVHVGYGYTF; CDR3nt: TGTGTCCACGTCGGGTATGGCTACACCTTC
v_gene: TRBV11-3; abundance: NA; len: 15; j_gene: TRBJ2-3; d_gene: NA; CDR3aa: CASSYSGTSTDTQYF; CDR3nt: TGTGCCAGCAGTTACTCCGGGACTAGCACAGATACGCAGTATTTT
v_gene: TRBV28; abundance: NA; len: 15; j_gene: TRBJ2-3; d_gene: NA; CDR3aa: CASSFPSRRADTQYF; CDR3nt: TGTGCCAGCAGTTTTCCTTCCCGGAGGGCAGATACGCAGTATTTT
v_gene: TRBV4-1; abundance: once; len: 17; j_gene: TRBJ1-1; d_gene: NA; CDR3aa: CASSLPPGGGPVAEAFF; CDR3nt: TGCGCCAGCAGCCTCCCCCCCGGCGGGGGCCCGGTGGCTGAAGCTTTCTTT
v_gene: TRBV11-2; abundance: NA; len: 15; j_gene: TRBJ1-2; d_gene: TRBD1; CDR3aa: CASSQRQGPNYGYTF; CDR3nt: TGTGCCAGCAGCCAAAGACAGGGCCCTAACTATGGCTACACCTTC
v_gene: TRBV28; abundance: NA; len: 17; j_gene: TRBJ1-6; d_gene: NA; CDR3aa: CASSFTAIRSYNSPLHF; CDR3nt: TGTGCCAGCAGTTTCACAGCTATACGCTCCTATAATTCACCCCTCCACTTT
v_gene: TRBV2; abundance: NA; len: 15; j_gene: TRBJ2-5; d_gene: NA; CDR3aa: CASSENLARLETQYF; CDR3nt: TGTGCCAGCAGTGAAAACCTAGCGAGGTTAGAGACCCAGTACTTC
v_gene: TRBV27; abundance: NA; len: 14; j_gene: TRBJ1-1; d_gene: NA; CDR3aa: CASSLLSVGAEAFF; CDR3nt: TGTGCCAGCAGTCTTCTCTCTGTAGGGGCTGAAGCTTTCTTT
v_gene: TRBV28; abundance: NA; len: 14; j_gene: TRBJ2-7; d_gene: NA; CDR3aa: CATTRQEYVYEQYF; CDR3nt: TGTGCCACCACCAGGCAGGAATATGTCTACGAGCAGTACTTC
v_gene: TRBV3-1/TRBV3-2; abundance: NA; len: 14; j_gene: TRBJ1-5; d_gene: TRBD1; CDR3aa: CASSFTGGNQPQHF; CDR3nt: TGTGCCAGCAGCTTCACAGGGGGCAATCAGCCCCAGCATTTT
v_gene: TRBV4-1; abundance: few; len: 15; j_gene: TRBJ1-1; d_gene: NA; CDR3aa: CASSQDGGWNTEAFF; CDR3nt: TGCGCCAGCAGCCAAGATGGGGGCTGGAACACTGAAGCTTTCTTT
v_gene: TRBV27; abundance: NA; len: 14; j_gene: TRBJ1-2; d_gene: TRBD1; CDR3aa: CASSVGTGFGGYTF; CDR3nt: TGTGCCAGCAGTGTCGGGACAGGGTTTGGTGGCTACACCTTC
v_gene: TRBV27; abundance: NA; len: 14; j_gene: TRBJ2-7; d_gene: TRBD2; CDR3aa: CASSPGLGPYEQYF; CDR3nt: TGTGCCAGCAGTCCCGGACTAGGACCGTACGAGCAGTACTTC
v_gene: TRBV9; abundance: NA; len: 14; j_gene: TRBJ2-1; d_gene: NA; CDR3aa: CASTKGGSNNEQFF; CDR3nt: TGTGCCAGCACCAAAGGAGGGAGTAACAATGAGCAGTTCTTC
v_gene: TRBV4-1; abundance: NA; len: 19; j_gene: TRBJ2-7; d_gene: TRBD2; CDR3aa: CASRLNGAPTSGGAYEQYF; CDR3nt: TGCGCCAGCAGACTTAACGGGGCCCCTACTAGCGGGGGAGCCTACGAGCAGTACTTC
v_gene: TRBV5-1; abundance: NA; len: 18; j_gene: TRBJ1-3; d_gene: TRBD1; CDR3aa: CASSLAPTGTFSGNTIYF; CDR3nt: TGCGCCAGCAGCTTGGCCCCGACAGGGACCTTCTCTGGAAACACCATATATTTT
v_gene: TRBV2; abundance: NA; len: 18; j_gene: TRBJ2-6; d_gene: TRBD1; CDR3aa: CASSGRDRAYSGANVLTF; CDR3nt: TGTGCCAGCAGTGGCCGGGACAGGGCCTACTCTGGGGCCAACGTCCTGACTTTC
v_gene: TRBV5-6; abundance: NA; len: 16; j_gene: TRBJ2-2; d_gene: TRBD2; CDR3aa: CASISFAGGPIGELFF; CDR3nt: TGTGCCAGCATAAGTTTTGCGGGGGGGCCAATCGGGGAGCTGTTTTTT
v_gene: TRBV19; abundance: few; len: 13; j_gene: TRBJ1-4; d_gene: NA; CDR3aa: CASRPNRNEKLFF; CDR3nt: TGTGCCAGTCGACCTAACAGGAATGAAAAACTGTTTTTT
v_gene: TRBV28; abundance: once; len: 15; j_gene: TRBJ1-4; d_gene: NA; CDR3aa: CASSFVQSTNEKLFF; CDR3nt: TGTGCCAGCAGTTTTGTCCAATCAACTAATGAAAAACTGTTTTTT
v_gene: TRBV5-1; abundance: NA; len: 14; j_gene: TRBJ2-5; d_gene: NA; CDR3aa: CASSALGIEETQYF; CDR3nt: TGCGCCAGCAGCGCGCTCGGTATTGAAGAGACCCAGTACTTC
v_gene: TRBV18; abundance: NA; len: 13; j_gene: TRBJ1-3; d_gene: NA; CDR3aa: CASSRTEGNTIYF; CDR3nt: TGTGCCAGCTCACGGACAGAAGGAAACACCATATATTTT
v_gene: TRBV3-1/TRBV3-2; abundance: NA; len: 14; j_gene: TRBJ1-2; d_gene: NA; CDR3aa: CASSSRGVNYGYTF; CDR3nt: TGTGCCAGCAGCTCCCGGGGGGTTAACTATGGCTACACCTTC
v_gene: TRBV12-3/TRBV12-4; abundance: NA; len: 13; j_gene: TRBJ2-7; d_gene: TRBD1; CDR3aa: CASSPLTGNEQYF; CDR3nt: TGTGCCAGCAGTCCCCTGACAGGGAACGAGCAGTACTTC
v_gene: TRBV5-8; abundance: once; len: 13; j_gene: TRBJ1-2; d_gene: NA; CDR3aa: CASSLRAGDGYTF; CDR3nt: TGTGCCAGCAGCTTGAGGGCAGGGGATGGCTACACCTTC
v_gene: TRBV28; abundance: NA; len: 15; j_gene: TRBJ2-4; d_gene: NA; CDR3aa: CASSQGGATKNIQYF; CDR3nt: TGTGCCAGCAGTCAAGGCGGAGCTACCAAAAACATTCAGTACTTC
v_gene: TRBV5-1; abundance: NA; len: 14; j_gene: TRBJ1-4; d_gene: NA; CDR3aa: CASSVSVANEKLFF; CDR3nt: TGCGCCAGCAGCGTCTCGGTTGCTAATGAAAAACTGTTTTTT
v_gene: TRBV9; abundance: NA; len: 13; j_gene: TRBJ1-3; d_gene: NA; CDR3aa: CASDQGQGNTIYF; CDR3nt: TGTGCCAGTGATCAGGGGCAGGGAAACACCATATATTTT
v_gene: TRBV6-5; abundance: once; len: 14; j_gene: TRBJ2-7; d_gene: NA; CDR3aa: CASSYPRVAYEQYF; CDR3nt: TGTGCCAGCAGTTACCCCAGGGTGGCCTACGAGCAGTACTTC
v_gene: TRBV25-1; abundance: NA; len: 12; j_gene: TRBJ2-2; d_gene: NA; CDR3aa: CASSAGTGELFF; CDR3nt: TGTGCCAGCAGTGCGGGAACCGGGGAGCTGTTTTTT
v_gene: TRBV6-2/TRBV6-3; abundance: NA; len: 17; j_gene: TRBJ1-2; d_gene: NA; CDR3aa: CASSYGQPRLRTYGYTF; CDR3nt: TGTGCCAGCAGTTACGGGCAGCCCAGACTACGAACCTATGGCTACACCTTC
v_gene: TRBV4-2; abundance: NA; len: 16; j_gene: TRBJ2-5; d_gene: TRBD2; CDR3aa: CASSRPTRLAGETQYF; CDR3nt: TGTGCCAGCAGCCGGCCAACGCGTCTAGCGGGAGAGACCCAGTACTTC
v_gene: TRBV28; abundance: NA; len: 15; j_gene: TRBJ2-7; d_gene: TRBD1; CDR3aa: CATAPGGQGKYEQYF; CDR3nt: TGTGCCACCGCCCCTGGGGGACAGGGGAAGTACGAGCAGTACTTC
v_gene: TRBV29-1; abundance: NA; len: 14; j_gene: TRBJ1-4; d_gene: NA; CDR3aa: CRAQGGPLYEKLFF; CDR3nt: TGCAGAGCACAAGGAGGGCCATTATATGAAAAACTGTTTTTT
v_gene: TRBV9; abundance: NA; len: 15; j_gene: TRBJ1-6; d_gene: TRBD1; CDR3aa: CASSMGQGPNSPLHF; CDR3nt: TGTGCCAGCAGCATGGGACAGGGGCCGAATTCACCCCTCCACTTT
v_gene: TRBV6-1; abundance: NA; len: 14; j_gene: TRBJ1-2; d_gene: TRBD1; CDR3aa: CASSDQQGADGYTF; CDR3nt: TGTGCCAGCAGTGACCAACAGGGGGCTGATGGCTACACCTTC
v_gene: TRBV9; abundance: few; len: 14; j_gene: TRBJ1-6; d_gene: NA; CDR3aa: CASSVEGTRSPLHF; CDR3nt: TGTGCCAGCAGCGTAGAGGGGACACGTTCACCCCTCCACTTT
v_gene: TRBV19; abundance: NA; len: 15; j_gene: TRBJ2-7; d_gene: NA; CDR3aa: CASSIDHGQSYEQYF; CDR3nt: TGTGCCAGTAGTATAGATCACGGACAGTCCTACGAGCAGTACTTC
v_gene: TRBV19; abundance: NA; len: 17; j_gene: TRBJ2-7; d_gene: TRBD1; CDR3aa: CASSGPVGQGSSYEQYF; CDR3nt: TGTGCCAGTAGTGGGCCGGTGGGACAGGGGAGCTCCTACGAGCAGTACTTC
v_gene: TRBV24-1; abundance: NA; len: 13; j_gene: TRBJ2-7; d_gene: NA; CDR3aa: CATSDLGSNEQYF; CDR3nt: TGTGCCACCAGTGATTTGGGGAGCAACGAGCAGTACTTC